This is a list of T cell receptor beta chains from one sample in a study of shared clonotypes between healthy human individuals. The repertoire was sequenced with immunoSEQ multiplex PCR; TCRdb's copy has only in-frame clones and lacks some. This sample has about 1 million clones, with about 75% found just once. Sequenced: memory CD4+ T cells sorted from blood. Receptor source: a man younger than 35 in good health. CDR3s leave out the opening cysteine and the closing phenylalanine or tryptophan. The order of the fields is J gene, V gene, CDR3 protein.

TRBJ2-3 TRBV19 ASTGGRLGTDTQY
TRBJ2-6 TRBV15 ATSRPTGAGANVLT
TRBJ1-5 TRBV28 ASSLGTGGLDQPQH
TRBJ1-6 TRBV30 AWSVTGQNSPLH
TRBJ2-2 TRBV5-4 ASSPNSRGGTGELF
TRBJ2-4 TRBV28 ASSGGRTKNIQY
TRBJ2-5 TRBV7-2 ASSLASGSGTQY
TRBJ2-1 TRBV5-1 ASSAPANEQF
TRBJ2-7 TRBV2 ASRGRGDLRSYEQY
TRBJ2-1 TRBV25-1 ASSLTSGRGEQF
TRBJ1-4 TRBV5-1 ASSLQGATNEKLF
TRBJ1-2 TRBV5-5 ASSFTLDGNYGYT
TRBJ2-5 TRBV25-1 ASAPRGRRQETQY
TRBJ2-5 TRBV7-9 ASSLGTPGAETQY
TRBJ2-7 TRBV7-2 ASSFRQGESYEQY
TRBJ2-1 TRBV9 ASSRAVSGINEQF
TRBJ2-3 TRBV25-1 ASSQGRSTDTQY
TRBJ2-5 TRBV10-2 ASSVGETQY
TRBJ2-2 TRBV5-1 ASSLDAAGEDTGELF
TRBJ2-2 TRBV6-4 ASSDRADGELF
TRBJ1-4 TRBV7-3 ASSLLGPLRREKLF
TRBJ2-7 TRBV11-2 ASTGSSWTSSYEQY